Each of the 18 T cell receptor beta chains below was sequenced from the same sample in a study of response to subunit inactivated influenza vaccine. A single record per CDR3 protein comes from TCRdb applying MiXCR to the RT-PCR reads. Here the sample spans 150,000 to 200,000 distinct CDR3 sequences, about 9% being singletons. Sample: non-naive T cells sorted from PBMCs, taken on the day of vaccination. These receptors were collected from a man aged 50 or older who received an inactivated influenza vaccine.

At least ten counts were recorded for this clonotype. The gene calls are TRBV3-1 and TRBJ2-1, with 9 bases fitting TRBD2. Looked up from germline, CDR1 is LGHDT and CDR2 is YNNKEL (reference sequence). With V trimmed by 3 bases and J by 6 bases, 12 bases remained unmatched. The CDR3 consists of 17 residues. CDR3 amino acids: CASSQGLATDGFNEQFF. The CDR3 DNA is TGTGCCAGCAGCCAGGGACTAGCCACGGATGGATTCAATGAGCAGTTCTTC.

V gene TRBV29-1 combines with J gene TRBJ2-7; D uncertain. Germline assignment: CDR1 SQVTM and CDR2 ANQGSEA. The V and J ends lost 3 bases and 2 bases respectively, with 8 bases between them. The CDR3 covers 12 residues. CDR3 amino acids: CSVEVNTYEQYF. The CDR3 bases are TGCAGCGTTGAGGTAAACACCTACGAGCAGTACTTC.

This clonotype was seen only a few times. The V and J genes are TRBV10-2 and TRBJ2-3, with 9 bases lining up with TRBD2. V dropped 6 bases and J dropped 1; count of bases not matched to a gene: 5. The CDR3 contains 15 residues. The germline V gene has CDR1 WSHSY and CDR2 SAAADI. The CDR3 loop reads CASREAGGGTDTQYF. The CDR3 DNA sequence: TGCGCCAGCAGAGAAGCGGGAGGAGGCACAGATACGCAGTATTTT.

This clonotype was detected ten times or more. This rearrangement joins TRBV5-1 to TRBJ2-7, with D uncertain. V lost 2 bases and J lost 0, with 9 bases in between. Germline V gives CDR1 SGHRS, CDR2 YFSETQ. The CDR3 has 14 amino acids. CDR3 DNA sequence: TGCGCCAGCAGCTTCCAAGACAACTCCTACGAGCAGTACTTC. Translating it yields CASSFQDNSYEQYF.

This clonotype was detected only a few times. V and J are TRBV9 and TRBJ2-2, with a weak D call TRBD1 (6 bases). Deletions cut 0 bases from V and 3 bases from J, with 12 bases between. This CDR3 comprises 16 residues. The V gene's germline CDR1 is SGDLS and CDR2 YYNGEE. The DNA of the CDR3 is TGTGCCAGCAGCGTAGGGGTACAGGGCCACACCGGGGAGCTGTTTTTT. This translates into CASSVGVQGHTGELFF. Complete variable domain (other parts from reference TRBV9 and TRBJ2-2): DSGVTQTPKHLITATGQRVTLRCSPRSGDLSVYWYQQSLDQGLQFLIQYYNGEERAKGNILERFSAQQFPDLHSELNLSSLELGDSALYFCASSVGVQGHTGELFFGEGSRLTVL.

Concerning this clonotype: A much larger clone lies one base from this, so it may be a read error. This chain uses TRBV18 with TRBJ1-4; 7 bases align to TRBD1. CDR1 is KGHSH, CDR2 LQKENI, per germline. The length of the CDR3 is 17 residues. V was clipped by 2 bases and J by 4 bases; unmatched bases: 10. In DNA form, the CDR3 reads TGTGCCAGCTCACCAATCACTGTGGGACAGATTAATGAAAAACTGTTTTTT. This codes for CASSPITVGQINEKLFF.

This clonotype was seen repeatedly, ten times or more. The chain joins TRBV4-3 to TRBJ2-3; 8 bases agree with TRBD1. With 0 bases clipped from V and 9 bases from J, the junction kept 8 bases outside the gene matches. Germline assignment: CDR1 LGHNA and CDR2 YSLEER. The CDR3 contains 15 residues. CDR3 in DNA: TGCGCCAGCAGCCAAGATTCCGGACAGGGTATAACGCAGTATTTT. Its translation is CASSQDSGQGITQYF.

A few counts support this clonotype. The chain employs TRBV4-1 and TRBJ2-5; TRBD2 matches 9 bases. The CDR3 totals 15 residues. J lost 1 base, V lost 4 bases, and 4 bases had no gene match. Germline values: CDR1 MGHRA, CDR2 YSYEKL. For the CDR3, the DNA is TGCGCCAGCAGCCTCGCGGGGGGGATCCAAGAGACCCAGTACTTC. Encoded protein: CASSLAGGIQETQYF.

The V and J genes are TRBV2 and TRBJ2-1; 8 nucleotides line up with TRBD2. The germline V gene encodes CDR1 SNHLY and CDR2 FYNNEI. The J segment lost 2 bases and the V segment lost 2 bases, leaving 2 bases of the junction unmatched. The CDR3 has 15 amino acids. In nucleotides, the CDR3 is TGTGCCAGCAGTGAACGGCGGGGGGCCTACAATGAGCAGTTCTTC. Amino acid sequence: CASSERRGAYNEQFF.

This clonotype was seen more than once but under ten times. The chain uses TRBV20-1 and TRBJ2-1, with 8 bases that match TRBD2. CDR1 is DFQATT, CDR2 SNEGSKA, per germline (reference sequence). This CDR3 is built from 15 residues. The J segment lost 3 bases and the V segment lost 6 bases, leaving 10 bases of the junction unmatched. Here the CDR3 DNA reads TGCAGTGCCTATCGGGGGGGAGGAGACTACAATGAGCAGTTCTTC. Protein product: CSAYRGGGDYNEQFF.

This clonotype occurred many times. The chain uses TRBV4-3 and TRBJ2-7; D ambiguous. Germline V gene lookup returns CDR1 LGHNA and CDR2 YSLEER. Trimming took off 1 base at V and 1 base at J, with 14 bases between the two ends. The CDR3 contains 16 residues. CDR3 DNA sequence: TGCGCCAGCAGCCAAGTATTGTACGATCTATCCTACGAGCAGTACTTC. Translated, it gives CASSQVLYDLSYEQYF.

This clonotype was detected only a few times. The V gene is TRBV28, the J gene TRBJ2-5; D ambiguous. The germline V gene has CDR1 MDHEN and CDR2 SYDVKM. The CDR3 runs to 13 residues. V lost 5 bases and J lost 3, with 10 bases in between. DNA of the CDR3: TGTGCCAGCAGTCTACTCAACAAAGAGACCCAGTACTTC. Encoded protein: CASSLLNKETQYF.

Comment on this clonotype: The junction shows a germline mismatch at one end, possibly a read error. The CDR3 DNA reads as TGCGCCATCAGCTTCGGGACAGGGGGTTCTTACGAGCAGTACTTC. It encodes CAISFGTGGSYEQYF. The V call is TRBV5-1, the J call TRBJ2-7, with 11 bases aligning to TRBD1. Germline V gene sequence: CDR1 SGHRS, CDR2 YFSETQ. There are 15 residues in the CDR3. The variable domain in full, with the rest retrieved from reference TRBV5-1 and TRBJ2-7, is KAGVTQTPRYLIKTRGQQVTLSCSPISGHRSVSWYQQTPGQGLQFLFEYFSETQRNKGNFPGRFSGRQFSNSRSEMNVSTLELGDSALYLCAISFGTGGSYEQYFGPGTRLTVT.

V gene TRBV6-5 combines with J gene TRBJ2-2; TRBD1 or TRBD2 may be the D gene (5 bases each). This CDR3 spans 15 amino acids. The germline V gene encodes CDR1 MNHEY and CDR2 SVGAGI. Trimming pared 2 bases from V and 5 bases from J, leaving 12 bases between. The CDR3 bases are TGTGCCAGCAGTTACCCGATGTGGGGGACCGGGGAGCTGTTTTTT. This encodes CASSYPMWGTGELFF.

This clonotype has just a few counts. This chain uses TRBV20-1 with TRBJ2-1; TRBD2 matches at 7 bases. This CDR3 has 14 residues. Germline values: CDR1 DFQATT, CDR2 SNEGSKA (reference sequence). CDR3 sequence: CSSRGEGPGNEQFF. Here the CDR3 DNA reads TGCAGCTCTCGGGGGGAGGGCCCGGGCAATGAGCAGTTCTTC.

There are many counts of this clonotype. The rearrangement uses TRBV12-3 or TRBV12-4 and TRBJ2-7; D uncertain. The germline V and J ends were trimmed by 3 bases and 4 bases, with 10 bases remaining between them. The CDR3 runs 13 residues. The CDR3 DNA is TGTGCCAGCAGTTTCAGAGTCCGTTACGAGCAGTACTTC. Translating gives CASSFRVRYEQYF.

The genes are TRBV6-2 or TRBV6-3 and TRBJ2-7; TRBD1 matches 8 bases. The CDR3 has 16 residues. Germline CDR1 is MNHEY and CDR2 is SVGEGT. The trim removed 0 bases at V and 2 bases at J, leaving 6 bases unmatched. The CDR3 DNA sequence: TGTGCCAGCAGTTACTCGACCGACAGGGGAACCTACGAGCAGTACTTC. Protein product: CASSYSTDRGTYEQYF.

This clonotype was found many times. The chain carries TRBV28 and TRBJ2-1; no firm D call. V lost 3 bases, J lost 0 bases, and 18 bases lay in between. The CDR3 totals 18 residues. Germline lookup yields CDR1 MDHEN and CDR2 SYDVKM. The CDR3 DNA reads TGTGCCAGCAGTTTGGAAGGGTGGACCACGAGCTCCTACAATGAGCAGTTCTTC. This sequence encodes CASSLEGWTTSSYNEQFF.